The rows below give T cell receptor beta chains drawn from one sample of a study of OX40 agonist ivuxolimab in advanced cancers. Assay used: immunoSEQ multiplex PCR; TCRdb lists only in-frame clones, some missing. Here the sample spans fewer than 50,000 clones, about three quarters being singletons. This specimen consisted of CD4+ or CD8+ T cells sorted from blood, obtained in a trial of the OX40 agonist ivuxolimab. The receptors come from an adult with an advanced solid tumor such as melanoma, head and neck, liver or kidney cancer. The CDR3 runs from the conserved cysteine through the conserved F or W. A D gene is named only where the DNA matches it firmly. A row's size may be missing; if present it is once, few, many or a size class.

CDR3nt	CDR3aa	abundance	j_gene	v_gene	d_gene
TGTGCCAGCAGCTTGTTGGACTCGAACCAAGAGACCCAGTACTTC	CASSLLDSNQETQYF	.	TRBJ2-5	TRBV5-4	.
TGTGCCAGCAGTTACGGGGAGTTGTACGAGCAGTACTTC	CASSYGELYEQYF	.	TRBJ2-7	TRBV6-5	.
TGTGCCAGCAGTGAATTCGGGACGGCAGGGGGGAACACCATATATTTT	CASSEFGTAGGNTIYF	.	TRBJ1-3	TRBV25-1	TRBD1
TGTGCCAGCAGCTTAGGACAGGCGGCATACAATGAGCAGTTCTTC	CASSLGQAAYNEQFF	.	TRBJ2-1	TRBV7-9	.
TGTGCCAGCAGCGCGGGGACGGCGAACACTGAAGCCTTCTTT	CASSAGTANTEAFF	.	TRBJ1-1	TRBV6-5	.
TGCGCCAGCAGTGAAATGGTAGCGGGAGGGACGCAGTATTTT	CASSEMVAGGTQYF	.	TRBJ2-3	TRBV10-1	TRBD2
TGTGCCAGCAGGCCGGGACAGGTGAACACTGAAGCTTTCTTT	CASRPGQVNTEAFF	.	TRBJ1-1	TRBV6-5	TRBD1
TGTGCCAGTAGTATCTCGGACACGGTCCAAGAGACCCAGTACTTC	CASSISDTVQETQYF	.	TRBJ2-5	TRBV19	.
TGTGCCAGCAGTTTACGACTAGCGGTCACCGGGGAGCTGTTTTTT	CASSLRLAVTGELFF	.	TRBJ2-2	TRBV28	TRBD2
TGCGCCAGCAGCTTGGACGGCCTCTCCTACGAGCAGTACTTC	CASSLDGLSYEQYF	.	TRBJ2-7	TRBV5-1	.
TGTGCCAGCATCCGGGAGCTGGTGGGCACCGGGGAGCTGTTTTTT	CASIRELVGTGELFF	once	TRBJ2-2	TRBV2	.
TGTGCCAGCAGGAGACCAGGGGGCACTGAAGCTTTCTTT	CASRRPGGTEAFF	.	TRBJ1-1	TRBV6-1	TRBD1
TGTGCCAGCAGCTTAGTAGGGGCTGACTACGAGCAGTACTTC	CASSLVGADYEQYF	.	TRBJ2-7	TRBV11-2	.
TGTGCCAGCAGCGCACAGGGGGTTAATGAGCAGTTCTTC	CASSAQGVNEQFF	few	TRBJ2-1	TRBV9	TRBD1
TGTGCCAGTACTCCCGACGGAGGCCATGAGCAGTTCTTC	CASTPDGGHEQFF	.	TRBJ2-1	TRBV19	.
TGTGCCATTCACAGGGAAGTGGGAGATACGCAGTATTTT	CAIHREVGDTQYF	.	TRBJ2-3	TRBV10-3	.
TGTGCCAGCAGTTACTCGTACCTACCAGATACGCAGTATTTT	CASSYSYLPDTQYF	.	TRBJ2-3	TRBV6-6	.
TGTGCCAGTAATAGTCTCGGGGGGGCTGGGGCCAACGTCCTGACTTTC	CASNSLGGAGANVLTF	.	TRBJ2-6	TRBV19	TRBD2
TGTGCCAGCAGTCTTAGAACAGATACGCAGTATTTT	CASSLRTDTQYF	.	TRBJ2-3	TRBV6-1	.
TGTGCCAGCAGCTTGAGGGGGCTGTACCAAGAGACCCAGTACTTC	CASSLRGLYQETQYF	.	TRBJ2-5	TRBV5-5	TRBD1
TGTGCCAGCAGTTGGGGACTAGCGGGCTCCTACGAGCAGTACTTC	CASSWGLAGSYEQYF	.	TRBJ2-7	TRBV7-2	TRBD2